A selection of T cell receptor beta chains follows, all from one sample in a study of OX40 agonist ivuxolimab in advanced cancers. This table comes from immunoSEQ multiplex PCR, and its TCRdb copy is limited to in-frame clones, with some not included. The data show roughly 23,000 clones, about 75% seen once. The starting material was CD4+ or CD8+ T cells sorted from blood, obtained in a trial of the OX40 agonist ivuxolimab. The receptors shown here come from an adult with an advanced solid tumor such as melanoma, head and neck, liver or kidney cancer. CDR3s include the opening cysteine and the closing phenylalanine or tryptophan. D genes are given only for firm matches. Expanded clones are given a class, and other clones once, few, many or no size at all.

>.|TRBJ2-7|.|TRBV5-4
CASSLIGPEYEQYF
TGTGCCAGCAGCTTGATTGGTCCTGAGTACGAGCAGTACTTC
>TRBD2|TRBJ2-1|.|TRBV6-5
CASKLGSGRANEQFF
TGTGCCAGCAAATTGGGTAGCGGGAGGGCCAATGAGCAGTTCTTC
>.|TRBJ2-1|.|TRBV7-6
CASSLAHTEGSKQFF
TGTGCCAGCAGCTTAGCCCACACTGAAGGGAGTAAGCAGTTCTTC
>.|TRBJ2-1|.|TRBV6-5
CASSYDSYNEQFF
TGTGCCAGCAGTTACGACAGCTACAATGAGCAGTTCTTC
>.|TRBJ1-4|.|TRBV7-9
CASTVGGLMTNEKLFF
TGTGCCAGCACCGTTGGGGGGCTGATGACTAATGAAAAACTGTTTTTT
>TRBD2|TRBJ2-7|.|TRBV28
CASQLGVAGKTGYEQYF
TGTGCCAGCCAACTCGGAGTAGCGGGCAAAACAGGCTACGAGCAGTACTTC
>.|TRBJ2-7|few|TRBV19
CASSIGVDSGEQYF
TGTGCCAGTAGTATCGGTGTGGATTCGGGCGAGCAGTACTTC
>TRBD2|TRBJ2-1|few|TRBV28
CASTSSGFANEQFF
TGTGCCAGCACGTCTAGCGGGTTTGCCAATGAGCAGTTCTTC
>.|TRBJ2-1|.|TRBV5-1
CASSLRSSSYNEQFF
TGCGCCAGCAGCTTGCGGTCCAGCTCCTACAATGAGCAGTTCTTC
>.|TRBJ2-1|.|TRBV30
CAWSGGQLLRQFF
TGTGCCTGGAGTGGCGGGCAATTGCTTCGGCAGTTCTTC
>TRBD1|TRBJ2-7|.|TRBV29-1
CSVDRGQEQYF
TGCAGCGTGGACAGGGGGCAAGAGCAGTACTTC
>.|TRBJ2-7|.|TRBV18
CASSLTSYEQYF
TGTGCCAGCTCCCTGACTAGCTACGAGCAGTACTTC
>TRBD2|TRBJ2-7|once|TRBV4-3
CASSQVLAGAYEQYF
TGCGCCAGCAGCCAAGTGCTAGCGGGAGCCTACGAGCAGTACTTC
>.|TRBJ1-2|.|TRBV7-9
CASSLGVTGYGYTF
TGTGCCAGCAGCTTAGGGGTGACAGGCTATGGCTACACCTTT
>TRBD2|TRBJ2-1|.|TRBV7-3
CASRVASGGLYNEQFF
TGTGCCAGCAGGGTTGCTAGCGGGGGACTCTACAATGAGCAGTTCTTC
>TRBD2|TRBJ2-7|.|TRBV19
CASSPLAGGSYEQYF
TGTGCCAGTAGTCCCTTAGCGGGAGGTTCCTACGAGCAGTACTTC
>.|TRBJ2-7|few|TRBV11-2
CASSDPGRTRGEQYF
TGTGCCAGCAGCGATCCTGGCCGAACCCGCGGCGAGCAGTACTTC
>.|TRBJ2-3|.|TRBV11-2
CASSSRGYTPGRTDTQYF
TGTGCCAGCAGTTCCAGGGGTTACACCCCGGGCCGCACAGATACGCAGTATTTT
>TRBD1|TRBJ2-1|.|TRBV7-8
CASSFRTGGLEQFF
TGTGCCAGCAGCTTTCGAACAGGGGGACTTGAGCAGTTCTTC
>.|TRBJ2-7|few|TRBV27
CASSPGGAGASYEQYF
TGTGCCAGCAGTCCAGGAGGAGCGGGCGCCTCCTACGAGCAGTACTTC
>.|TRBJ2-1|.|TRBV7-9
CASSLANSGDKQFF
TGTGCCAGCAGCTTAGCGAACTCCGGGGACAAGCAGTTCTTC
>.|TRBJ2-7|.|TRBV14
CASRRDEQYF
TGTGCCAGCAGGAGAGACGAGCAGTACTTC
>.|TRBJ1-1|.|TRBV6-5
CASSTSRTEAFF
TGTGCCAGTAGTACGTCGCGGACTGAAGCTTTCTTT
>.|TRBJ1-3|.|TRBV19
CASSSRDGSGNTIYF
TGTGCCAGTAGTTCCCGGGACGGCTCTGGAAACACCATATATTTT
>.|TRBJ1-5|.|TRBV4-2
CASSQDHGQPQHF
TGTGCCAGCAGCCAAGATCATGGCCAGCCCCAGCATTTT
>.|TRBJ2-5|.|TRBV7-8
CASSLVRQETQYF
TGTGCCAGCAGCTTAGTGCGGCAAGAGACCCAGTACTTC
>TRBD1|TRBJ1-3|.|TRBV28
CASSLGAGGRNTIYF
TGTGCCAGCAGTTTGGGAGCAGGGGGCAGAAACACCATATATTTT
>.|TRBJ2-2|.|TRBV7-9
CASSFSGAAGELFF
TGTGCCAGCAGTTTCTCGGGGGCCGCCGGGGAGCTGTTTTTT
>TRBD1|TRBJ2-7|.|TRBV18
CASSPTGSDDEQYF
TGTGCCAGCTCACCGACAGGGTCTGACGACGAGCAGTACTTC
>TRBD1|TRBJ2-4|once|TRBV6-1
CASRLQGMGDIQYF
TGTGCCAGCCGGTTACAGGGGATGGGGGACATTCAGTACTTC
>TRBD1|TRBJ1-1|.|TRBV19
CASIGQGTEAFF
TGTGCCAGTATAGGACAGGGGACTGAAGCTTTCTTT
>TRBD1|TRBJ2-7|.|TRBV6-5
CASRPGQAIWQYF
TGTGCCAGCAGACCCGGACAGGCAATTTGGCAGTACTTC
>TRBD2|TRBJ2-7|.|TRBV6-5
CASSFRLAGPYEQYF
TGTGCCAGCAGTTTTCGACTAGCGGGCCCCTACGAGCAGTACTTC
>.|TRBJ1-2|once|TRBV6-1
CATTPGGTVKGGYTF
TGTGCCACCACTCCCGGGGGGACGGTCAAAGGGGGCTACACCTTC
>.|TRBJ2-2|once|TRBV5-1
CASRVTGELFF
TGCGCCAGCAGGGTCACCGGGGAGCTGTTTTTT
>.|TRBJ2-2|.|TRBV7-9
CASSLAQGTGELFF
TGTGCCAGCAGCTTAGCACAGGGAACCGGGGAGCTGTTTTTT
>TRBD1|TRBJ2-7|once|TRBV19
CASSRDSSYEQYF
TGTGCCAGTAGTAGGGACAGTTCCTACGAGCAGTACTTC
>TRBD2|TRBJ2-3|.|TRBV19
CASSLSGRTDTQYF
TGTGCCAGTAGTCTTAGCGGGAGGACAGATACGCAGTATTTT
>TRBD1|TRBJ2-3|.|TRBV7-9
CASSWKTGGSDTQYF
TGTGCCAGCAGCTGGAAGACAGGGGGCAGCGATACGCAGTATTTT
>TRBD2|TRBJ2-1|.|TRBV2
CASSAPLAGGGNEQFF
TGTGCCAGCAGTGCCCCGCTAGCGGGAGGCGGCAATGAGCAGTTCTTC
>.|TRBJ2-7|.|TRBV10-3
CAVARDQGLEQYF
TGTGCCGTCGCCCGGGACCAAGGCCTCGAGCAGTACTTC
>TRBD1|TRBJ2-3|few|TRBV11-2
CASSLSTGQILDTQYF
TGTGCCAGCAGCTTAAGTACGGGACAGATTCTAGATACGCAGTATTTT
>.|TRBJ2-5|.|TRBV5-6
CASSLVTGRETQYF
TGTGCCAGCAGCTTGGTTACAGGGAGAGAGACCCAGTACTTC
>TRBD1|TRBJ2-2|.|TRBV4-2
CASSQEGDSPTGELFF
TGTGCCAGCAGCCAAGAGGGGGACAGTCCCACCGGGGAGCTGTTTTTT
>.|TRBJ1-4|once|TRBV5-4
CASSLGGRGSGKLFF
TGTGCCAGCAGCTTGGGTGGCCGTGGAAGTGGAAAACTGTTTTTT
>.|TRBJ2-4|few|TRBV28
CASSLFNRANIQYF
TGTGCCAGCAGTTTATTTAACAGGGCAAACATTCAGTACTTC
>.|TRBJ2-7|.|TRBV6-1
CASNPAGPGEWHF
TGTGCCAGCAACCCCGCCGGCCCGGGGGAGTGGCACTTC
>.|TRBJ1-6|.|TRBV6-5
CASSYSWFTDSPLHF
TGTGCCAGCAGTTACTCGTGGTTTACAGATTCACCCCTCCACTTT
>.|TRBJ2-7|.|TRBV27
CASSLIRSNYEQYF
TGTGCCAGCAGTTTAATTCGGAGCAACTACGAGCAGTACTTC
>TRBD1|TRBJ2-6|.|TRBV6-5
CASSRQGPGANVLTF
TGTGCCAGCAGTCGACAGGGGCCCGGGGCCAACGTCCTGACTTTC
>TRBD2|TRBJ2-3|.|TRBV5-1
CASSAGEVTDTQYF
TGCGCCAGCAGTGCGGGGGAGGTAACAGATACGCAGTATTTT
>.|TRBJ1-3|.|TRBV5-6
CASSLSFGPGDGNTIYF
TGTGCCAGCAGCTTGTCGTTTGGTCCGGGAGATGGAAACACCATATATTTT
>.|TRBJ1-1|few|TRBV29-1
CSVSQGSYTEAFF
TGCAGCGTTAGCCAGGGTTCCTACACTGAAGCTTTCTTT
>.|TRBJ1-1|few|TRBV29-1
CSSAPGRGTTEAFF
TGCAGCTCCGCCCCAGGAAGGGGGACCACTGAAGCTTTCTTT
>.|TRBJ1-6|few|TRBV28
CASSFIGNNSPLHF
TGTGCCAGCAGTTTCATAGGGAATAATTCACCCCTCCACTTT
>TRBD2|TRBJ2-2|.|TRBV9
CASGRTSTGELFF
TGTGCCAGCGGTCGGACTAGCACCGGGGAGCTGTTTTTT
>.|TRBJ1-2|few|TRBV29-1
CSVVGTNYGYTF
TGCAGCGTTGTTGGGACTAACTATGGCTACACCTTC
>TRBD2|TRBJ2-3|.|TRBV18
CASSPTSGSTDTQYF
TGTGCCAGCTCCCCAACTAGCGGATCCACAGATACGCAGTATTTT
>.|TRBJ2-7|.|TRBV30
CAWRPYRTWSSYEQYF
TGTGCCTGGAGGCCATACAGGACGTGGAGCTCCTACGAGCAGTACTTC